The 29 T cell receptor beta chains reported below all come from one sample, sequenced in a study of regulatory T cells in long-lasting Graves disease. Sequencing libraries for TCR beta were prepared with iRepertoire HTBI primers and Arm-PCR of CDR3 regions. Each CDR3 protein is one row after TCRdb ran MiXCR on the multiplex PCR reads. The data hold about 420,000 distinct CDR3 sequences, with around 24% observed a single time. Time point of the sample: persistent/refractory GD, antithyroid drugs over 5 years with positive TRAb. There was RNA extracted from PBMCs, and the TCR library was made from it. The sample in question was peripheral blood mononuclear cells (PBMCs), obtained when the disease was refractory, from a patient treated with antithyroid drugs. The receptor set was obtained from a female donor with Graves disease.

This clonotype appeared a few times. The genes are TRBV6-9 and TRBJ1-1; no firm D call. CDR1 MNHGY and CDR2 SVAAGI come from the germline V gene. V lost 3 bases and J 6 bases, leaving 14 bases between the germline ends. CDR3 length: 14 amino acids. CDR3 bases: TGTGCCAGCAGTTACTTAACAAGTATGGCTGAAGCTTTCTTT. Its protein is CASSYLTSMAEAFF.

This clonotype was counted at least ten times. The rearrangement joins TRBV6-2 or TRBV6-3 to TRBJ2-5; 9 nucleotides line up with TRBD1. The CDR3 runs 16 residues. Unmatched junction bases numbered 9, after V lost 2 bases and J lost 5 bases. From germline, CDR1 is MNHEY and CDR2 SVGEGT. CDR3 DNA: TGTGCCAGCAGTTACCTCACAGGGGGCGGTGGGGAGACCCAGTACTTC. Translation gives CASSYLTGGGGETQYF.

This clonotype was counted between two and nine times. The genes are TRBV19 and TRBJ1-2; no firm D call. The CDR3 has 13 residues. Germline V gives CDR1 LNHDA, CDR2 SQIVND (reference sequence). Trimming shortened V by 3 bases and J by 3 bases, and 8 bases separated the two germline ends. The CDR3 DNA reads as TGTGCCAGTAGTATGTGGGGAGACTATGGCTACACCTTC. Translation gives CASSMWGDYGYTF.

The CDR3 reads CASSVSGRLETQYF. CDR3 coding DNA: TGTGCCAGCAGCGTTAGCGGGAGACTAGAGACCCAGTACTTC. V is TRBV9 and J is TRBJ2-5; 9 bases align to TRBD2. The germline V gene has CDR1 SGDLS and CDR2 YYNGEE. The length of the CDR3 is 14 residues. Unmatched junction bases numbered 3, after V lost 2 bases and J lost 4 bases.

The table lists this clonotype with many counts. The genes are TRBV20-1 and TRBJ1-1; D remains ambiguous. In germline, CDR1 is DFQATT, CDR2 SNEGSKA (reference sequence). V was pared by 2 bases and J by 0 bases, with 10 bases between. This CDR3 is built from 14 residues. CDR3 region: CSARRLHMNTEAFF. DNA for the CDR3: TGCAGTGCTAGACGGCTCCACATGAACACTGAAGCTTTCTTT.

The chain carries TRBV30 and TRBJ1-2; D is possibly TRBD1 (5 bases). CDR1 and CDR2 from the germline V gene are GTSNPN and SVGIG (reference sequence). The V end lost 4 bases, the J end lost 4 bases, and 19 bases lay between the germline ends. This CDR3 is built from 15 residues. The CDR3: CAWNGERDGFYGYTF. CDR3 DNA sequence: TGTGCCTGGAATGGGGAGCGGGACGGCTTCTATGGCTACACCTTC.

This clonotype showed up many times. The chain is built from TRBV2 and TRBJ2-7, with D tentatively TRBD1 or TRBD2 (5 bases each). The CDR3 sequence is 15 residues long. From germline, CDR1 is SNHLY and CDR2 FYNNEI. The V end was cut by 6 bases, the J end by 0 bases, with 15 bases between. CDR3 sequence (DNA): TGTGCCAGCAGGACGTCCGGGGCCCTCTCCTACGAGCAGTACTTC. As protein: CASRTSGALSYEQYF.

The CDR3 DNA reads TGCGCCAGCAGCCAGAGCCCTGGTAACACTGAAGCTTTCTTT. Its translation: CASSQSPGNTEAFF. The chain recombines TRBV4-3 with TRBJ1-1; D unresolved. Germline loops: CDR1 LGHNA, CDR2 YSLEER. V shed 3 bases and J shed 2 bases, with 10 bases lying between them. This CDR3 has 14 amino acids.

There are a few counts of this clonotype. The chain uses TRBV6-1 and TRBJ2-7, with 9 bases aligning to TRBD1. The length of the CDR3 is 14 residues. The V and J ends lost 7 bases and 2 bases, in that order; junction bases with no gene match: 6. Per germline, CDR1 MNHNS and CDR2 SASEGT. The CDR3 region is CASKQDRGAYEQYF. Here the CDR3 DNA reads TGTGCCAGCAAACAGGACAGGGGAGCCTACGAGCAGTACTTC.

There are many counts of this clonotype. The chain has TRBV20-1 and TRBJ1-1; D possibly corresponds to TRBD1 (5 bases). Germline V gene sequence: CDR1 DFQATT, CDR2 SNEGSKA (reference sequence). V dropped 6 bases and J dropped 9 bases, with 20 bases sitting between them. The CDR3 is 13 residues long. CDR3 in DNA: TGCAGTGCCCCAAACCACCTGACAGACCAAGCTTTCTTT. Amino acid sequence: CSAPNHLTDQAFF.

The CDR3 DNA is TGTGCCTGGAGTGTGACAAACACTGAAGCTTTCTTT. This sequence encodes CAWSVTNTEAFF. This chain joins TRBV30 and TRBJ1-1; D gene unclear. The CDR3 spans 12 residues. V lost 0 bases and J 2 bases, leaving 4 bases between the germline ends. Germline values: CDR1 GTSNPN, CDR2 SVGIG (reference sequence).

This clonotype was picked up a small number of times. This chain uses TRBV3-1 with TRBJ1-5; D is possibly TRBD1 (6 bases). V lost 1 base to trimming and J lost 4 bases, with 11 bases between them. This CDR3 region has 15 residues. CDR1 and CDR2 (germline): LGHDT, YNNKEL (reference sequence). The CDR3 sequence is CASSQAWTANQPQHF. The CDR3 region has the DNA TGTGCCAGCAGCCAAGCATGGACAGCAAATCAGCCCCAGCATTTT. The full variable domain, its missing parts supplied by reference TRBV3-1 and TRBJ1-5, is DTAVSQTPKYLVTQMGNDKSIKCEQNLGHDTMYWYKQDSKKFLKIMFSYNNKELIINETVPNRFSPKSPDKAHLNLHINSLELGDSAVYFCASSQAWTANQPQHFGDGTRLSIL.

This clonotype was seen many times. V gene TRBV28 combines with J gene TRBJ2-7; 9 nucleotides match TRBD1. Per germline, CDR1 MDHEN and CDR2 SYDVKM. This CDR3 comprises 17 residues. With 5 bases clipped from V and 2 bases from J, the junction kept 13 bases outside the gene matches. The chain's CDR3 is CASSPFGGQGGPYEQYF. CDR3 DNA: TGTGCCAGCAGTCCCTTCGGGGGACAGGGAGGTCCCTACGAGCAGTACTTC.

This clonotype was recorded a few times. This chain links TRBV7-9 with TRBJ1-1, with D maybe TRBD1 (6 bases). The CDR3 has 14 residues. Trimming left V 5 bases short and J 1 base short, with 11 bases between. Germline V gene sequence: CDR1 SEHNR, CDR2 FQNEAQ (reference sequence). The CDR3 protein is CASSAQQGNTEAFF. CDR3 sequence (DNA): TGTGCCAGCAGCGCCCAACAGGGGAACACTGAAGCTTTCTTT.

CDR3 protein: CASSFGDAEAFF. CDR3 DNA sequence: TGTGCCAGCAGTTTTGGGGACGCTGAAGCTTTCTTT. The chain links TRBV6-5 to TRBJ1-1, with a possible D match to TRBD1 (5 bases). Trimming cost V 4 bases and J 6 bases, with 9 bases left between them. This CDR3 has 12 residues. The V gene's germline CDR1 is MNHEY and CDR2 SVGAGI.

This clonotype has at least ten counts. This CDR3 is CASTSRTAQYF. The CDR3 nucleotides are TGTGCCAGCACCTCGAGGACAGCCCAGTACTTC. The rearrangement joins TRBV6-1 to TRBJ2-5, with D maybe TRBD1 (6 bases). CDR3 size: 11 residues. V lost 7 bases and J 9 bases, leaving 12 bases between the germline ends. The germline V gene encodes CDR1 MNHNS and CDR2 SASEGT.

This clonotype was found many times. This chain connects TRBV11-2 to TRBJ1-1, with TRBD1 identical over 9 bases. This CDR3 comprises 12 residues. Germline-derived CDR1 and CDR2 are SGHAT and FQNNGV. J was trimmed by 7 bases and V by 5 bases; bases with no gene match: 2. The CDR3 spells CASSADRGEAFF. CDR3 nucleotide sequence: TGTGCCAGCAGCGCGGACAGGGGTGAAGCTTTCTTT.

V usage is TRBV12-3 or TRBV12-4 and J usage is TRBJ2-7, with D perhaps matching TRBD1 (6 bases). Trimming took off 5 bases at V and 7 bases at J, with 9 bases between the two ends. The CDR3 has 11 residues. Here the CDR3 reads CASSQGWEQYF. The CDR3 nucleotides read TGTGCCAGCAGTCAGGGGTGGGAGCAGTACTTC.

As regards this clonotype: A clone one base away is much larger, so this may be a read error. The chain joins TRBV11-1 to TRBJ1-5; D gene uncertain. Germline V gives CDR1 SGHAT, CDR2 FQDESV (reference sequence). This CDR3 spans 13 amino acids. The chain's CDR3 is CASSRNADQPRHF. The CDR3 nucleotides are TGTGCCAGCAGCAGAAACGCGGATCAGCCCCGGCATTTT.

This clonotype has ten or more counts. This chain uses TRBV2 with TRBJ2-2; 9 bases are a match to TRBD2. The CDR3 consists of 15 residues. Germline V gene lookup returns CDR1 SNHLY and CDR2 FYNNEI. J gave up 6 bases and V 1 base, and 3 bases lay outside the gene matches. This chain's CDR3 is CASSEEAGGAGELFF. In DNA form, the CDR3 reads TGTGCCAGCAGTGAAGAGGCGGGAGGGGCCGGGGAGCTGTTTTTT. The full variable domain, with the rest looked up from reference TRBV2 and TRBJ2-2, is EPEVTQTPSHQVTQMGQEVILRCVPISNHLYFYWYRQILGQKVEFLVSFYNNEISEKSEIFDDQFSVERPDGSNFTLKIRSTKLEDSAMYFCASSEEAGGAGELFFGEGSRLTVL.

The chain recombines TRBV6-2 or TRBV6-3 with TRBJ2-2; tentative D call: TRBD1 (5 bases). The CDR3 is made up of 13 amino acids. V lost 8 bases to trimming and J lost 8 bases, with 15 bases between them. Germline CDR1 MNHEY, CDR2 SVGEGT. In nucleotides, the CDR3 is TGTGCCAGCCGGACATCGAATCCGGGGGAGCTGTTTTTT. It translates to CASRTSNPGELFF.

The chain has TRBV5-1 and TRBJ2-5, with TRBD1 as a possible D gene (5 bases). The CDR3 is 13 residues long. V shed 4 bases and J shed 1 base, with 8 bases lying between them. Per the germline V gene, CDR1 is SGHRS and CDR2 is YFSETQ. As DNA, the CDR3 is TGCGCCAGCAGCCATGACAGCCAAGAGACCCAGTACTTC. This encodes CASSHDSQETQYF.

The table lists this clonotype with a few counts. The chain has TRBV30 and TRBJ2-2, with D unclear. Trimming pared 8 bases from V and 7 bases from J, leaving 14 bases between. Looked up from germline, CDR1 is GTSNPN and CDR2 is SVGIG (reference sequence). The CDR3 is 12 residues long. The CDR3 bases are TGTGCCCATGGACCGGTGGGCGGGGAGCTGTTTTTT. This encodes CAHGPVGGELFF.

This clonotype turned up a few times. This rearrangement joins TRBV6-1 to TRBJ2-7; D unclear. V lost 5 bases to trimming and J lost 2 bases, with 13 bases between them. This CDR3 has 14 amino acids. The V gene's germline CDR1 is MNHNS and CDR2 SASEGT. CDR3 amino acids: CASSQTSTTYEQYF. CDR3 nucleotides: TGTGCCAGCAGTCAAACGTCCACCACCTACGAGCAGTACTTC.

This chain links TRBV27 with TRBJ2-3; unclear D gene. The CDR3 spans 15 residues. The ends were cut back, 2 bases at V and 2 bases at J, with 11 bases in the middle. From germline, CDR1 is MNHEY and CDR2 SMNVEV (reference sequence). DNA of the CDR3: TGTGCCAGCAGTTTAAGGCTAGGAACCACAGATACGCAGTATTTT. This encodes CASSLRLGTTDTQYF.

In this sample, this clonotype turned up many times. This chain uses TRBV3-1 with TRBJ2-5; 10 bases map to TRBD2. J gave up 0 bases and V 6 bases, and 7 bases lay outside the gene matches. Germline V gene lookup returns CDR1 LGHDT and CDR2 YNNKEL (reference sequence). This CDR3 is built from 16 residues. The chain's CDR3 is CASSTGTSEYQETQYF. The CDR3 coding sequence is TGTGCCAGCAGTACCGGGACTAGCGAATACCAAGAGACCCAGTACTTC.

This clonotype was counted a few times. This chain links TRBV20-1 with TRBJ1-5; 9 bases map to TRBD1. Germline assignment: CDR1 DFQATT and CDR2 SNEGSKA (reference sequence). The CDR3 contains 19 residues. V gave up 0 bases and J gave up 0 bases; unmatched junction bases: 12. The CDR3 loop is CSARDLATGGLYSNQPQHF. As DNA, the CDR3 is TGCAGTGCTAGAGATTTGGCGACAGGGGGATTATATAGCAATCAGCCCCAGCATTTT.

This clonotype was counted at least ten times. The CDR3 is CAISGGGKTQYF. The CDR3 DNA reads TGTGCCATCAGTGGGGGTGGTAAGACCCAGTACTTC. V and J are TRBV10-3 and TRBJ2-5; D is uncertain. V was pared by 4 bases and J by 6 bases, with 9 bases between. CDR1 ENHRY and CDR2 SYGVKD come from the germline V gene. CDR3 length: 12 amino acids.

V is TRBV5-1 and J is TRBJ1-2, with 11 bases identical to TRBD1. Germline V gene sequence: CDR1 SGHRS, CDR2 YFSETQ. The CDR3 extends over 14 amino acids. J lost 7 bases, V lost 2 bases, and 4 bases had no gene match. The CDR3: CASSLSGTGGGYTF. As DNA, the CDR3 is TGCGCCAGCAGCTTATCCGGGACAGGGGGTGGCTACACCTTC.